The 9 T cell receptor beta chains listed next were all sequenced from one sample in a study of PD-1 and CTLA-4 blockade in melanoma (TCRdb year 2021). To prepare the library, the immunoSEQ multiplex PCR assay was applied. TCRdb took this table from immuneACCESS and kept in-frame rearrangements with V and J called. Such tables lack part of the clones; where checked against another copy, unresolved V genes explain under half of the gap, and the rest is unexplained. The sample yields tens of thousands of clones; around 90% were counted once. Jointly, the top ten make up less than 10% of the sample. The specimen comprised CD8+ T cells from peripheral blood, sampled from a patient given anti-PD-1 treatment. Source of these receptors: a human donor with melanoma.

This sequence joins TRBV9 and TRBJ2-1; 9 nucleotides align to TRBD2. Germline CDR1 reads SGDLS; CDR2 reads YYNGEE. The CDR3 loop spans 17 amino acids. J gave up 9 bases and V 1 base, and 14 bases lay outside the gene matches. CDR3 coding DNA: TGTGCCAGCAGCGTAACAACTAATAGCGGGAGAGGGGGTGAGCAGTTCTTC. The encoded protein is CASSVTTNSGRGGEQFF.

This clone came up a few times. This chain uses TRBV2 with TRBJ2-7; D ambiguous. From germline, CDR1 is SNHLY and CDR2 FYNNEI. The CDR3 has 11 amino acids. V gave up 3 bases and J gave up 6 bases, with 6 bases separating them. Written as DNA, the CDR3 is TGTGCCAGCAGTGATAACTCCGAGCAGTACTTC. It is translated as CASSDNSEQYF.

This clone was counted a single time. The CDR3 here is CAWGDISNTEAFF. As DNA, the CDR3 is TGTGCCTGGGGGGACATCTCGAACACTGAAGCTTTCTTT. The gene calls are TRBV30 and TRBJ1-1, with TRBD1 as a possible D gene (6 bases). The CDR3 sequence is 13 residues long. Looked up from germline, CDR1 is GTSNPN and CDR2 is SVGIG (reference sequence). Trimming removed 5 bases from V and 1 base from J, with 11 bases in between.

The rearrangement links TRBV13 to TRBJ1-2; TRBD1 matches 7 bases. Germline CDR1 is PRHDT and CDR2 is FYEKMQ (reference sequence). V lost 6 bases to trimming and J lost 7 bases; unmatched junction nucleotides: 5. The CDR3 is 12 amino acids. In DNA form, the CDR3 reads TGTGCCAGCAGTTCGCAGGGGGTTGGCTACACCTTC. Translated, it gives CASSSQGVGYTF.

CDR3 protein: CASSMGWGAAVEAFF. The CDR3 coding sequence is TGTGCCAGTAGTATGGGGTGGGGGGCTGCGGTTGAAGCTTTCTTT. V is TRBV19 and J is TRBJ1-1, with D possibly TRBD1 on 6 matching bases. From germline, CDR1 is LNHDA and CDR2 SQIVND (reference sequence). V was trimmed by 3 bases and J by 7 bases, leaving 18 bases between them. This CDR3 spans 15 amino acids. Drawing the rest from reference TRBV19 and TRBJ1-1, the complete variable domain is DGGITQSPKYLFRKEGQNVTLSCEQNLNHDAMYWYRQDPGQGLRLIYYSQIVNDFQKGDIAEGYSVSREKKESFPLTVTSAQKNPTAFYLCASSMGWGAAVEAFFGQGTRLTVV.

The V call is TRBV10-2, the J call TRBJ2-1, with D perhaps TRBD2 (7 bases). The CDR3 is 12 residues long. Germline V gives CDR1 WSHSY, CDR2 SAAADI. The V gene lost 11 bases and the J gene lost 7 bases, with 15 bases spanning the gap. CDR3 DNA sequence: TGCGCCTCTAAGGGGGAGGGGAATGAGCAGTTCTTC. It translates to CASKGEGNEQFF.

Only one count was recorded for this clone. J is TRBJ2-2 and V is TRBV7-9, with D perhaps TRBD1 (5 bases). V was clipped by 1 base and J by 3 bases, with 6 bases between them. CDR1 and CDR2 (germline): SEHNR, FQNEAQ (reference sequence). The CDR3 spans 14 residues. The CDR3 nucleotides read TGTGCCAGCAGCTTAGAAGGGGACACCGGGGAGCTGTTTTTT. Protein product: CASSLEGDTGELFF.

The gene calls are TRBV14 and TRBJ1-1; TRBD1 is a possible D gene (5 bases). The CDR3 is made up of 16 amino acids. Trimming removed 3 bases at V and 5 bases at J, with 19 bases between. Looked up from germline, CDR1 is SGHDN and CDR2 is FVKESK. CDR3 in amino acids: CASSQVGVVGGTEAFF. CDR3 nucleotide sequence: TGTGCCAGCAGCCAGGTTGGTGTCGTCGGGGGGACTGAAGCTTTCTTT.

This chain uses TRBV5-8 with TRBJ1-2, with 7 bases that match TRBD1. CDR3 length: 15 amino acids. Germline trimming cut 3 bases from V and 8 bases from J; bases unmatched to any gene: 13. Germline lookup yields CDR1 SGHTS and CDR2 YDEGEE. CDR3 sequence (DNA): TGTGCCAGCAGCTCCCCTCGACAGGGTTGGGAAGGCTACACCTTC. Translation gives CASSSPRQGWEGYTF.